This T cell receptor (beta chain) stems from a study of regulatory T cells in long-lasting Graves disease. Study background: Newly diagnosed Graves' patients had under 3 months of antithyroid drugs.

The CDR3 extends over 15 amino acids. In germline, CDR1 is LNHDA, CDR2 SQIVND (reference sequence). The V segment lost 8 bases and the J segment 0 bases; nucleotides outside the gene matches: 7. Regarding time point: newly diagnosed GD, antithyroid drugs for less than 3 months. TCR sequences were obtained from RNA taken from PBMCs. Arm-PCR of CDR3 regions and iRepertoire HTBI primers were used to build TCR beta libraries. In the authors' methods: Across samples, roughly 58 TRBV and about 15 TRBJ segments were found. Via MiXCR, TCRdb re-called the multiplex PCR reads, giving one row per CDR3 protein. The V and J calls were not made by the authors but by TCRdb's processing. The data contain roughly 420,000 distinct CDR3 sequences, roughly 15% of them seen just once; the ten biggest clones take up around a sixth. This same sample was also taken into another study, of T cells in Graves' hyperthyroidism and ophthalmopathy. Per that study: During a first-round RT-PCR of the TCR CDR3, the HTBI primer set was used. Also found in blood were most expanded thyroid clonotypes above 0.001.

The origin of this receptor is a woman aged 45-59 years with Graves disease. Sample: peripheral blood mononuclear cells (PBMCs), taken at new diagnosis, from a patient treated with antithyroid drugs. The chain couples TRBV19 to TRBJ2-3, with TRBD2 matching over 8 bases. The CDR3 reads CASRTLAASTDTQYF. For the CDR3, the DNA is TGTGCCAGTCGTACACTAGCGGCTAGCACAGATACGCAGTATTTT.